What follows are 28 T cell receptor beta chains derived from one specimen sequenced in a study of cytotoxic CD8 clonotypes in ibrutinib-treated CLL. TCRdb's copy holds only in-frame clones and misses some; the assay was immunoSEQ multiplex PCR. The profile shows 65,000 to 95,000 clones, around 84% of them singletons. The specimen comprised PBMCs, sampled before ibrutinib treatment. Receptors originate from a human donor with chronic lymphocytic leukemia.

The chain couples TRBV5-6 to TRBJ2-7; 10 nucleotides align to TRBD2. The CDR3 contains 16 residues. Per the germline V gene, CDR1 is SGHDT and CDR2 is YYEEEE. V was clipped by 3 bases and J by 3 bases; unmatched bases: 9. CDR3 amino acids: CASSSIFEREGYEQYF. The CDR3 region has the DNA TGTGCCAGCAGCTCGATCTTTGAGCGGGAGGGCTACGAGCAGTACTTC.

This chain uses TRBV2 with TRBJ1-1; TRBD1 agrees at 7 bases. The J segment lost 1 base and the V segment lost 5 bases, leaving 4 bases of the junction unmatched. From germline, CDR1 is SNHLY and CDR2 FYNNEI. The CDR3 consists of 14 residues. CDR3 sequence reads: CASSRTGRNTEAFF. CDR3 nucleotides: TGTGCCAGCAGTAGGACAGGACGGAACACTGAAGCTTTCTTT.

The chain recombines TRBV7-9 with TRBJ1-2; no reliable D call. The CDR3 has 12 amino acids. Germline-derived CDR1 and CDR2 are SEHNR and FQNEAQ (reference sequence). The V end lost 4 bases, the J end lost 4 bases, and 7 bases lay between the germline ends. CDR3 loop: CASSSTLYGYTF. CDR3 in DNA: TGTGCCAGCAGCTCCACCCTCTATGGCTACACCTTC.

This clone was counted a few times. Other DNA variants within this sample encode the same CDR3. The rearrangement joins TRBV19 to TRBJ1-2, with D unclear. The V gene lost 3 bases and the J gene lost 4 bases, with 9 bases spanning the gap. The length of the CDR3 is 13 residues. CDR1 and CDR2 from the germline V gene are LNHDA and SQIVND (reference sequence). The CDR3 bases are TGTGCCAGTAGTATTGGTCAGGTCTATGGCTACACCTTC. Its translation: CASSIGQVYGYTF. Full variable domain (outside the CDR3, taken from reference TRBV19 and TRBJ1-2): DGGITQSPKYLFRKEGQNVTLSCEQNLNHDAMYWYRQDPGQGLRLIYYSQIVNDFQKGDIAEGYSVSREKKESFPLTVTSAQKNPTAFYLCASSIGQVYGYTFGSGTRLTVV.

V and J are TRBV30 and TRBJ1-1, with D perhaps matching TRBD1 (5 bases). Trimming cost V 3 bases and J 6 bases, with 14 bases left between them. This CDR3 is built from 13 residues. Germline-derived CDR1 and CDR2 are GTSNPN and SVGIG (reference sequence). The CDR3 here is CAWRLMGVPEAFF. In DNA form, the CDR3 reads TGTGCCTGGAGATTAATGGGGGTTCCTGAAGCTTTCTTT. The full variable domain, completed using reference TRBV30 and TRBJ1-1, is SQTIHQWPATLVQPVGSPLSLECTVEGTSNPNLYWYRQAAGRGLQLLFYSVGIGQISSEVPQNLSASRPQDRQFILSSKKLLLSDSGFYLCAWRLMGVPEAFFGQGTRLTVV.

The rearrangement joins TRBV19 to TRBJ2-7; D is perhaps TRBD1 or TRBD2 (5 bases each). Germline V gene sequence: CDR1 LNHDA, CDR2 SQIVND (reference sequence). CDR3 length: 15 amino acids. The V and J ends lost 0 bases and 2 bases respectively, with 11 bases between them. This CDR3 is CASSIEPRGAYEQYF. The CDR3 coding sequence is TGTGCCAGTAGTATAGAGCCTAGAGGGGCCTACGAGCAGTACTTC.

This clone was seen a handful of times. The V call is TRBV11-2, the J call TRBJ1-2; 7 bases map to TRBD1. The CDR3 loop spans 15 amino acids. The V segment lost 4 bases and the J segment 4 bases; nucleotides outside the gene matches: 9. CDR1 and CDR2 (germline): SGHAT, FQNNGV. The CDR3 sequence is CASSSATGLSYGYTF. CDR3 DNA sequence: TGTGCCAGCAGCTCGGCGACAGGGTTAAGCTATGGCTACACCTTC.

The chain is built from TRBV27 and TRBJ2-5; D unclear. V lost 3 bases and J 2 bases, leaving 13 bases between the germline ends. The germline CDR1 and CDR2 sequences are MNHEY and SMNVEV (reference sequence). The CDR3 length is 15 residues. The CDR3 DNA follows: TGTGCCAGCAGTTTGGGTGGGTTCTTACAAGAGACCCAGTACTTC. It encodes CASSLGGFLQETQYF.

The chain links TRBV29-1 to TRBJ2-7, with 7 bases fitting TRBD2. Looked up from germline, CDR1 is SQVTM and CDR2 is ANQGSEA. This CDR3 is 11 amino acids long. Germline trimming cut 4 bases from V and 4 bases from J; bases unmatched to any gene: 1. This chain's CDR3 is CSVGREYEQYF. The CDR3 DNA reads TGCAGCGTTGGGCGGGAGTACGAGCAGTACTTC.

The CDR3 loop is CAIRSKQGFTEAFF. CDR3 nucleotide sequence: TGTGCCATCAGGAGTAAACAGGGATTCACTGAAGCTTTCTTT. This rearrangement joins TRBV10-3 to TRBJ1-1; perhaps TRBD1 as D (6 bases). Germline values: CDR1 ENHRY, CDR2 SYGVKD. The V gene lost 6 bases and the J gene lost 4 bases, with 15 bases spanning the gap. The CDR3 is 14 amino acids.

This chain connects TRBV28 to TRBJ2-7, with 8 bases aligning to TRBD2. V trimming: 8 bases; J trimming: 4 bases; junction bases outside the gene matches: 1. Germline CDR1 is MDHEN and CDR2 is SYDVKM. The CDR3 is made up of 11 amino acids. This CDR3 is CASSSGYEQYF. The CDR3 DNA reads TGTGCCAGCTCTAGCGGGTACGAGCAGTACTTC.

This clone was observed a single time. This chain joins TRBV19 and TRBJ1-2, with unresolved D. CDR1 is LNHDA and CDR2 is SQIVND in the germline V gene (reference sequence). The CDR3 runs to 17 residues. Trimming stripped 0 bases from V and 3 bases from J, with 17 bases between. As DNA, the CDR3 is TGTGCCAGTAGTATAGATCATCGGGCCTCTCTGCACTATGGCTACACCTTC. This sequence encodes CASSIDHRASLHYGYTF.

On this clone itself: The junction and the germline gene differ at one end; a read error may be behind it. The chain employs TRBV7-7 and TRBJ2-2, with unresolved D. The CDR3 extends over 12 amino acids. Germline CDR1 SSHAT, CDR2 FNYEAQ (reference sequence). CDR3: CASSSNTGELFF. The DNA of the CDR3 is TGTGCTAGCAGCTCGAACACCGGGGAGCTGTTTTTT.

As DNA, the CDR3 is TGTGCCAGCAGCTTAGGAACGGGCGGTGCTGGCTACGAGCAGTACTTC. Residues: CASSLGTGGAGYEQYF. The J gene is TRBJ2-7, the V gene TRBV11-3; no definite D call. Germline CDR1 SGHNT, CDR2 YENEEA. With 1 base removed from V and 3 bases from J, the gap between germline ends came to 16 bases. The CDR3 is 16 amino acids. The full variable domain, its missing parts supplied by reference TRBV11-3 and TRBJ2-7, is EAGVVQSPRYKIIEKKQPVAFWCNPISGHNTLYWYLQNLGQGPELLIRYENEEAVDDSQLPKDRFSAERLKGVDSTLKIQPAELGDSAVYLCASSLGTGGAGYEQYFGPGTRLTVT.

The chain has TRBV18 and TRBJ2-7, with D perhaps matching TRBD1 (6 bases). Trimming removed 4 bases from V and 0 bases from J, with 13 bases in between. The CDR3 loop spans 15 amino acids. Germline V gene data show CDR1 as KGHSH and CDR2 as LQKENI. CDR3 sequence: CASSLEGGSSYEQYF. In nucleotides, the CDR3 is TGTGCCAGCTCACTGGAAGGGGGAAGCTCCTACGAGCAGTACTTC.

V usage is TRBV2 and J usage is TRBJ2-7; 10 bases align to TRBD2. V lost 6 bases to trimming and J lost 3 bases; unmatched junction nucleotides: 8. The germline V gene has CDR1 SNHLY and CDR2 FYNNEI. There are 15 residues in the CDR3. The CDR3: CASSPGTSVYYEQYF. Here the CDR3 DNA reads TGTGCCAGCAGCCCCGGGACTAGCGTATACTACGAGCAGTACTTC.

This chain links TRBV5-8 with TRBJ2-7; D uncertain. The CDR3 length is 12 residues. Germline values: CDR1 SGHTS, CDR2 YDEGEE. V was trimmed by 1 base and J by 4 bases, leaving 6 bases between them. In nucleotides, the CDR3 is TGTGCCAGCAGCTTGCAAGGGTACGAGCAGTACTTC. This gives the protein CASSLQGYEQYF.

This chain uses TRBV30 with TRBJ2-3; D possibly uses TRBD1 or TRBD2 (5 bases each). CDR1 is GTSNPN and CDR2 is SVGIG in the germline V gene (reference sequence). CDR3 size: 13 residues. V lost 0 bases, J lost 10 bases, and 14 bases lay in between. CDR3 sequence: CAWSVRDLGAQYF. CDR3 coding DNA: TGTGCCTGGAGTGTACGGGACCTCGGCGCGCAGTATTTT.

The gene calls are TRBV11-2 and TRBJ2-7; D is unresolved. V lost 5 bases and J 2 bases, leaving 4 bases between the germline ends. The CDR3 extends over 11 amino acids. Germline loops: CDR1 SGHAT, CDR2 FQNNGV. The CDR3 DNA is TGTGCCAGCAGCATCACCTACGAGCAGTACTTC. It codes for CASSITYEQYF.

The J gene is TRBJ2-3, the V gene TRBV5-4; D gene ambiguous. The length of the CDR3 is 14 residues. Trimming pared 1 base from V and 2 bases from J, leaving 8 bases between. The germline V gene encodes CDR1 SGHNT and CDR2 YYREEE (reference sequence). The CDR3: CASSLFGYTDTQYF. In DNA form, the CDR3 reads TGTGCCAGCAGCTTGTTCGGATACACAGATACGCAGTATTTT. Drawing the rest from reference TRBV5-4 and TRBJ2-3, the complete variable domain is ETGVTQSPTHLIKTRGQQVTLRCSSQSGHNTVSWYQQALGQGPQFIFQYYREEENGRGNFPPRFSGLQFPNYSSELNVNALELDDSALYLCASSLFGYTDTQYFGPGTRLTVL.

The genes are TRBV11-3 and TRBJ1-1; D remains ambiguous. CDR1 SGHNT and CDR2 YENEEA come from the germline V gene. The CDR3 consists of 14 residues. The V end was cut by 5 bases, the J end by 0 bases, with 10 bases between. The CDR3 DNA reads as TGTGCCAGCAGCCGACTACTAATGAACACTGAAGCTTTCTTT. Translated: CASSRLLMNTEAFF.

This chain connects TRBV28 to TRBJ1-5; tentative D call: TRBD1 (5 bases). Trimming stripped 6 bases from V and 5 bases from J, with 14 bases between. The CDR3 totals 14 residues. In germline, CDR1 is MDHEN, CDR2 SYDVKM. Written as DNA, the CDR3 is TGTGCCAGCAGGACAAGGCAGGGTGATCAGCCCCAGCATTTT. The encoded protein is CASRTRQGDQPQHF.

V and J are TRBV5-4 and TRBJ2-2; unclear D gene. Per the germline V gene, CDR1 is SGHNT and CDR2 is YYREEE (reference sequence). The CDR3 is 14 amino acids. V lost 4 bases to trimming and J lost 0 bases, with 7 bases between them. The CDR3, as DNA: TGTGCCAGCAGCCGGACCACGAACACCGGGGAGCTGTTTTTT. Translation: CASSRTTNTGELFF.

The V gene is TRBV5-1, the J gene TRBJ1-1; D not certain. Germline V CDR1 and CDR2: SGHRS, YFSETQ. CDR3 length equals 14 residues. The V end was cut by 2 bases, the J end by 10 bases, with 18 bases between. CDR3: CASSLSSVLNLAFF. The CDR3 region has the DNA TGCGCCAGCAGCTTATCGTCGGTGCTGAATTTAGCTTTCTTT.

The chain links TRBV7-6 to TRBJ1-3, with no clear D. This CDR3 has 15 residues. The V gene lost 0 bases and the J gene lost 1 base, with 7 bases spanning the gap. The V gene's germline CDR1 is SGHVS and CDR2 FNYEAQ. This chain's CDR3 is CASSLAQASGNTIYF. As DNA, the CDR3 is TGTGCCAGCAGCTTAGCGCAGGCATCTGGAAACACCATATATTTT.

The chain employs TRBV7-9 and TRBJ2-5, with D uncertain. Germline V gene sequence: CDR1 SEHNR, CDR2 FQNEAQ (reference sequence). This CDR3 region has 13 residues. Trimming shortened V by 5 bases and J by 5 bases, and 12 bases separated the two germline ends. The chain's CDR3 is CASSNEAWETQYF. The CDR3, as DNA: TGTGCCAGCAGCAACGAAGCCTGGGAGACCCAGTACTTC.

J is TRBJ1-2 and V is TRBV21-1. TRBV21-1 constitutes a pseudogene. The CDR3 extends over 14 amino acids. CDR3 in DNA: TGTGCCAGCAGCAAAGAGCGGGTTAACTATGGCTACACCTTC. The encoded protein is CASSKERVNYGYTF.

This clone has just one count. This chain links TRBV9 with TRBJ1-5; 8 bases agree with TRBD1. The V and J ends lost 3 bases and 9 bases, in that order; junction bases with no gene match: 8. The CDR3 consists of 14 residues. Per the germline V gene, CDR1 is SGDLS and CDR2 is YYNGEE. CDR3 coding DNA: TGTGCCAGCAGCGGCGAACAGGGGGGAGGGCCCCAGCATTTT. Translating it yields CASSGEQGGGPQHF.